This is a list of T cell receptor beta chains from one sample in a study of blood T cell repertoires in COVID-19. Sequencing used immunoSEQ multiplex PCR; TCRdb keeps in-frame clones, though not all of them. Altogether about 53,000 clones are present, approximately 82% being singletons, with the ten largest covering around 15%. The sequencing input was peripheral blood. These receptors came from a human donor in a cohort sampled during active COVID-19. Each CDR3 is given with its conserved first and last residue. The D gene is left open where the match is weak. Clone size is shown for a subset of rows, as once, few, many or a class of expanded clone.

-	TRBV19	TRBJ2-7	TRBD1	CASSPTLRQGADEQYF	TGTGCCAGTAGTCCTACCCTCCGGCAGGGGGCTGACGAGCAGTACTTC
-	TRBV28	TRBJ1-1	TRBD1	CASSQWTGGNTEAFF	TGTGCCAGCAGTCAGTGGACAGGGGGGAACACTGAAGCTTTCTTT
-	TRBV6-1	TRBJ2-7	-	CASSEAHGSYEQYF	TGTGCCAGCAGTGAAGCGCACGGCTCCTACGAGCAGTACTTC
few	TRBV6-5	TRBJ2-3	TRBD1	CASSRGQGTDTQYF	TGTGCCAGCAGTCGGGGACAGGGAACAGATACGCAGTATTTT
-	TRBV6-6	TRBJ2-7	-	CASSYVGGRYEQYF	TGTGCCAGCAGTTACGTGGGGGGGCGGTACGAGCAGTACTTC
-	TRBV7-2	TRBJ2-3	TRBD1	CASSLDGQGDTQYF	TGTGCCAGCAGCTTAGACGGACAGGGGGATACGCAGTATTTT
-	TRBV30	TRBJ2-7	TRBD1	CAWSAGTGGNEQYF	TGTGCCTGGAGTGCCGGGACAGGGGGCAACGAGCAGTACTTC
-	TRBV4-3	TRBJ2-5	-	CASSQELAQETQYF	TGCGCCAGCAGCCAGGAACTAGCCCAAGAGACCCAGTACTTC
-	TRBV19	TRBJ1-4	TRBD1	CASTWTGEKLFF	TGTGCCAGTACATGGACAGGGGAAAAACTGTTTTTT
-	TRBV18	TRBJ2-5	TRBD1	CASLQQGEETQYF	TGTGCCAGCTTACAACAGGGGGAAGAGACCCAGTACTTC
-	TRBV5-1	TRBJ2-3	-	CASSEQGSLDTQYF	TGCGCCAGCAGCGAACAGGGTAGCTTAGATACGCAGTATTTT
-	TRBV18	TRBJ1-6	-	CASSQGGDSPLHF	TGTGCCAGCTCCCAGGGAGGGGATTCACCCCTCCACTTT
-	TRBV7-2	TRBJ2-3	TRBD2	CASSFGRGGAGDTQYF	TGTGCCAGCAGCTTTGGACGCGGGGGGGCAGGGGATACGCAGTATTTT
-	TRBV6-5	TRBJ2-7	TRBD1	CASTPGTGKYEQYF	TGTGCCAGCACCCCCGGGACAGGGAAGTACGAGCAGTACTTC
-	TRBV20-1	TRBJ1-2	-	CSAFRYGYTF	TGCAGTGCATTTCGTTATGGCTACACCTTC
-	TRBV12-3/TRBV12-4	TRBJ1-2	TRBD1	CASSVQGEHGYTF	TGTGCCAGCAGTGTCCAGGGGGAACATGGCTACACCTTC
-	TRBV5-6	TRBJ2-5	TRBD1	CASSLDGPGQGNF	TGTGCCAGCAGCTTGGACGGCCCTGGACAGGGCAACTTC
few	TRBV4-3	TRBJ2-2	TRBD2	CASSQGAGGIKSGELFF	TGCGCCAGCAGCCAAGGGGCGGGGGGGATAAAATCCGGGGAGCTGTTTTTT
-	TRBV5-4	TRBJ2-6	-	CASTPRSGANVLTF	TGTGCCAGCACCCCGCGGTCTGGGGCCAACGTCCTGACTTTC
-	TRBV7-2	TRBJ1-2	TRBD1	CASSLRTGGTPLGGYTF	TGTGCCAGCAGCTTACGGACAGGGGGGACCCCTCTCGGCGGCTACACCTTC
-	TRBV11-2	TRBJ2-3	TRBD2	CASSLVSGGTTDTQYF	TGTGCCAGCAGCTTAGTTTCCGGGGGGACCACAGATACGCAGTATTTT
-	TRBV7-9	TRBJ2-6	-	CASSLQSRSGANVLTF	TGTGCCAGCAGCCTCCAATCGAGGTCTGGGGCCAACGTCCTGACTTTC